This T cell receptor (beta chain) derives from a study of blood T cells in healthy people across ages. It was with a sample-barcoded 5' primer and a J-beta primer mix that a second PCR of about 6 to 12 cycles was run. Each CDR3 protein gets one entry after TCRdb re-called the 5' RACE reads with MiXCR. The repertoire includes about 1,000,000 distinct CDR3 sequences, around 43% of them detected once, and approximately 19% sits in the top ten. The individuals who served as donors were healthy Caucasians living in Russia, aged roughly 6 to 95. Points from the study as a whole: Donor CMV infection status was unknown, possibly confounding age-related changes in expanded clonotypes.

In the case of this clonotype: Its antigen is not identified.

The V end lost 5 bases, the J end lost 0 bases, and 20 bases lay between the germline ends. Germline-derived CDR1 and CDR2 are DFQATT and SNEGSKA (reference sequence). The CDR3 runs 16 residues. Sequenced material: blood. This sequence joins TRBV20-1 and TRBJ2-7; the D gene is possibly TRBD1 (6 bases). The TCR was taken from a woman aged 55-69 years in good health. CDR3 bases: TGCAGTGCTCGGTTGTCCACCAGGGGCCTCTCCTACGAGCAGTACTTC. As protein: CSARLSTRGLSYEQYF.